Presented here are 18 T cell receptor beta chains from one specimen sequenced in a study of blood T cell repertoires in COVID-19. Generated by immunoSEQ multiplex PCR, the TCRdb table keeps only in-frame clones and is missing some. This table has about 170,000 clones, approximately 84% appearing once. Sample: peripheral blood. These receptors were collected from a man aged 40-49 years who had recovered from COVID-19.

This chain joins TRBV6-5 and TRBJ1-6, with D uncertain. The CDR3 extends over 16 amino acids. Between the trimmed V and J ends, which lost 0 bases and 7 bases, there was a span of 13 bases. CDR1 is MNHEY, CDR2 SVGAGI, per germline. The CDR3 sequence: CASSYSYGVGNSPLHF. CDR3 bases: TGTGCCAGCAGTTACTCGTACGGGGTCGGGAATTCACCCCTCCACTTT.

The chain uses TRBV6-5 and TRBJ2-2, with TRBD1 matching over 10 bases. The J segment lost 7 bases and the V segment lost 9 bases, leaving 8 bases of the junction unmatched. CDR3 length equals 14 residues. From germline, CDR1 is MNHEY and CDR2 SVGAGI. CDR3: CASNRDRGIGELFF. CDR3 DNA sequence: TGTGCCAGTAACCGGGACAGGGGTATCGGGGAGCTGTTTTTT.

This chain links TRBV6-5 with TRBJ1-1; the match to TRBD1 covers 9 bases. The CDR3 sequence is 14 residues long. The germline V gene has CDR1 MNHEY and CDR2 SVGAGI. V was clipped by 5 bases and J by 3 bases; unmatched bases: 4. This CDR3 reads CASSKNRGHTEAFF. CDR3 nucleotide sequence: TGTGCCAGCAGTAAAAACAGGGGGCACACTGAAGCTTTCTTT.

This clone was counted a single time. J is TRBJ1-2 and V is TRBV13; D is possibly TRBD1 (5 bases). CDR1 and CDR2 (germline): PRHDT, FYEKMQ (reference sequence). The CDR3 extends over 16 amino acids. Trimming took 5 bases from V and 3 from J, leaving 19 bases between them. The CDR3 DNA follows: TGTGCCAGCAGCCGTACGGCAGGGTGGGCAGACTATGGCTACACCTTC. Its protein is CASSRTAGWADYGYTF.

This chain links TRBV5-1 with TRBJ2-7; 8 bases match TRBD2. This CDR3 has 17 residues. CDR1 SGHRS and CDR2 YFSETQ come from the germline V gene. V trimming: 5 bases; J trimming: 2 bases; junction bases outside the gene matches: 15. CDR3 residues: CASSRKPLAGATYEQYF. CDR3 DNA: TGCGCCAGCAGTCGCAAGCCTCTAGCGGGCGCTACCTACGAGCAGTACTTC.

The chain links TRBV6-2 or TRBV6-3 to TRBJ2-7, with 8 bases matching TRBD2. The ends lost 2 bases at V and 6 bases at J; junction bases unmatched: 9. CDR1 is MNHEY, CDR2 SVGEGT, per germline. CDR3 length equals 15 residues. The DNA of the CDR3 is TGTGCCAGCAGTTACGGGGGCAGCGGGAGCGGCGAGCAGTACTTC. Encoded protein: CASSYGGSGSGEQYF.

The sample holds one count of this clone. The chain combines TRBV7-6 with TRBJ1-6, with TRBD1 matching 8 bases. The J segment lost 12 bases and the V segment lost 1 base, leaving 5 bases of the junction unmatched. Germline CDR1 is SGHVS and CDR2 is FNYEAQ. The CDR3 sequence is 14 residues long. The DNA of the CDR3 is TGTGCCAGCAGCTTAGGCCGGGACAGGAGACCCCTCCACTTT. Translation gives CASSLGRDRRPLHF.

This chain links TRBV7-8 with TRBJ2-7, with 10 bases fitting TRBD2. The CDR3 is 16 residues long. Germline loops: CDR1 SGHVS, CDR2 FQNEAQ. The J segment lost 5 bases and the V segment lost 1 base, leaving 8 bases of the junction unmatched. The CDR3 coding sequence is TGTGCCAGCAGCTTAGGTTCAGCGGGAGGGCCGGACGAGCAGTACTTC. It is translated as CASSLGSAGGPDEQYF.

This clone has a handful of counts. Written as DNA, the CDR3 is TGCAGCGTTGCCCAGGGTGGCGGACTGTTTTTT. Amino acids: CSVAQGGGLFF. This sequence joins TRBV29-1 and TRBJ1-4; D is perhaps TRBD1 (5 bases). This CDR3 has 11 residues. The ends were cut back, 4 bases at V and 13 bases at J, with 13 bases in the middle. Germline CDR1 and CDR2: SQVTM and ANQGSEA. Looking up the rest from reference TRBV29-1 and TRBJ1-4 gives the full variable domain: SAVISQKPSRDICQRGTSLTIQCQVDSQVTMMFWYRQQPGQSLTLIATANQGSEATYESGFVIDKFPISRPNLTFSTLTVSNMSPEDSSIYLCSVAQGGGLFFGSGTQLSVL.

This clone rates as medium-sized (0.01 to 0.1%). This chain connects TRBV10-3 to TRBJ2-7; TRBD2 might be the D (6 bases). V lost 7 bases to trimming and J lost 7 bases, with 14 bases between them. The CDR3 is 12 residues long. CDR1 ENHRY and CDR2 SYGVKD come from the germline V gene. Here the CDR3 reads CAIKSQGGEQYF. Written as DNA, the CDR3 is TGTGCCATCAAGTCTCAGGGAGGAGAGCAGTACTTC.

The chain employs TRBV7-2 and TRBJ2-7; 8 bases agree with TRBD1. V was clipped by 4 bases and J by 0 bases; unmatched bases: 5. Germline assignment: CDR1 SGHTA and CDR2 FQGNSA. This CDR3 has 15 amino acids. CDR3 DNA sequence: TGTGCCAGCAGCTCCCGGGACAGGAGCTCCTACGAGCAGTACTTC. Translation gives CASSSRDRSSYEQYF.

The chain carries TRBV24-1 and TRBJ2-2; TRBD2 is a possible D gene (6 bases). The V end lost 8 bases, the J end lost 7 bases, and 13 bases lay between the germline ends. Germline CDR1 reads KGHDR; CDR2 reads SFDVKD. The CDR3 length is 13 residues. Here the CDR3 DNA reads TGTGCCACCACTGGACCCGGGAGCGGGGAGCTGTTTTTT. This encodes CATTGPGSGELFF.

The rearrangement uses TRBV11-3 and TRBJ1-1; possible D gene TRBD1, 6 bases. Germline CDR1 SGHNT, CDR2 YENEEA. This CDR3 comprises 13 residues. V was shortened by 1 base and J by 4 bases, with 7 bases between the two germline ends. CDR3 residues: CASSLGGLTEAFF. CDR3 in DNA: TGTGCCAGCAGCTTAGGGGGGCTCACTGAAGCTTTCTTT.

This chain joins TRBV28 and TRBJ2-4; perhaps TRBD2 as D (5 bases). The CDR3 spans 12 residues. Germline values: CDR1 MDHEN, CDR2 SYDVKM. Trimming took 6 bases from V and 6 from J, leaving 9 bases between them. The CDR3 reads CASSSTRNIQYF. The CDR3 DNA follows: TGTGCCAGCAGCTCTACTAGAAACATTCAGTACTTC.

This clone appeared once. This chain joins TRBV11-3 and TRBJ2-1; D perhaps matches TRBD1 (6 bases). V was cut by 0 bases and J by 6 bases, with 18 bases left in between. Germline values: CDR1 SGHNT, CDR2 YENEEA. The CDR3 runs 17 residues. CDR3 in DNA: TGTGCCAGCAGCTTAGATGGGAACAGGGTTCTGGGCAATGAGCAGTTCTTC. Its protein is CASSLDGNRVLGNEQFF.

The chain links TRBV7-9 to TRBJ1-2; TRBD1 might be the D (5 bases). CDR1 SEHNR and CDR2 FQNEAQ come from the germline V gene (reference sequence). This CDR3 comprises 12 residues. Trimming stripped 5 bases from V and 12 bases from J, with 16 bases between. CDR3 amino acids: CASSLQRGEDTF. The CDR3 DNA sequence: TGTGCCAGCAGCCTTCAACGAGGGGAGGACACCTTC.

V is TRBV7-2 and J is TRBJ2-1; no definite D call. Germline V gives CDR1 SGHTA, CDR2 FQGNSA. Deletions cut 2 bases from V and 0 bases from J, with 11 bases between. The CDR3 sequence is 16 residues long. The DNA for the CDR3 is TGTGCCAGCAGCTTATTTTCTGCGAGCTCCTACAATGAGCAGTTCTTC. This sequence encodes CASSLFSASSYNEQFF.

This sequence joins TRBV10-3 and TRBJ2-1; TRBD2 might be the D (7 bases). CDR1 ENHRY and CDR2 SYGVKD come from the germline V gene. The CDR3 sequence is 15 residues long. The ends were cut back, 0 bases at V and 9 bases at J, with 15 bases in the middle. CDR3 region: CAISESGGGPLEQFF. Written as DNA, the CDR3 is TGTGCCATCAGTGAGTCAGGGGGGGGGCCCCTTGAGCAGTTCTTC.